This record looks at one T cell receptor beta chain sequence and its context. Its specificity is unknown. Sequencing used immunoSEQ multiplex PCR; TCRdb keeps in-frame clones, though not all of them. The sample lists over 50,000 clones, 84% occurring once. The germline gives CDR1 LGHNA, CDR2 YSLEER. Deletions cut 0 bases from V and 0 bases from J, with 18 bases between. This CDR3 has 19 residues. The data are from a study of T cell responses to AZD1222 COVID-19 vaccine. The study's findings and limits: None of the repertoires were sampled until the peak T cell response had passed.

Sequences were derived from peripheral blood, sampled on day 0 of AZD1222 vaccination. The J gene is TRBJ1-5, the V gene TRBV4-3; D may be TRBD1 (6 bases). The clonotype comes from an adult in good health. In nucleotides, the CDR3 is TGCGCCAGCAGCCAAGAAATAGGTATCGGACAGATTAGCAATCAGCCCCAGCATTTT. This translates into CASSQEIGIGQISNQPQHF.